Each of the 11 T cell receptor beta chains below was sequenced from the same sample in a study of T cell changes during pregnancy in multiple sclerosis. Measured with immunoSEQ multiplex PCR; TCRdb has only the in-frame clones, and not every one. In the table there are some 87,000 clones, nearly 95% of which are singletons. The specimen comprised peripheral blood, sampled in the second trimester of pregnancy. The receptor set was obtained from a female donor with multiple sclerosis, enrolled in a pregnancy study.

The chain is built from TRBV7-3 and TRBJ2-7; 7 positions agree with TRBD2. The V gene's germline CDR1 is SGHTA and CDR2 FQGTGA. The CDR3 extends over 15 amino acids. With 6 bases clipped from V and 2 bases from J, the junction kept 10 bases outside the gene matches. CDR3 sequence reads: CASRKAGNPTYEQYF. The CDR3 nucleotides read TGTGCCAGCAGAAAAGCGGGGAACCCGACCTACGAGCAGTACTTC.

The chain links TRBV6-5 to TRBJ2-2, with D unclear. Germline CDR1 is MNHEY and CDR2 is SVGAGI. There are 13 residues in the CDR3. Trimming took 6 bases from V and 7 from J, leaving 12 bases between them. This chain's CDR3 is CASSRSRGGELFF. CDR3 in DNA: TGTGCCAGCAGCCGCAGCAGAGGCGGGGAGCTGTTTTTT.

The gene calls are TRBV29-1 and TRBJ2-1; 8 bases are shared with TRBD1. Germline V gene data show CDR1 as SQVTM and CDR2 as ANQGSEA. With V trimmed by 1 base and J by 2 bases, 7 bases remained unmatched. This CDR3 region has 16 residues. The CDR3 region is CSVEGGQVIPYNEQFF. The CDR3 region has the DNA TGCAGCGTTGAAGGGGGACAGGTAATCCCCTACAATGAGCAGTTCTTC.

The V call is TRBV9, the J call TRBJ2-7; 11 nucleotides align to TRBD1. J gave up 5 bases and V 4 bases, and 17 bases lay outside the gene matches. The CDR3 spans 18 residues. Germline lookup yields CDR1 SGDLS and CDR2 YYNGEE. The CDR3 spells CASSLSFGQGARVDEQYF. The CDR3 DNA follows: TGTGCCAGCAGCTTGTCTTTTGGACAGGGGGCGCGTGTCGACGAGCAGTACTTC.

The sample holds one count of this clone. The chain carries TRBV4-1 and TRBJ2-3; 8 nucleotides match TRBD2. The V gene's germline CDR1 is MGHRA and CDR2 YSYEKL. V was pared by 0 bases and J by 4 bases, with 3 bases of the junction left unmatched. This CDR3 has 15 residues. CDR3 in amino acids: CASSQEGREADTQYF. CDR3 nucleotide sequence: TGCGCCAGCAGCCAAGAAGGGCGGGAGGCAGATACGCAGTATTTT.

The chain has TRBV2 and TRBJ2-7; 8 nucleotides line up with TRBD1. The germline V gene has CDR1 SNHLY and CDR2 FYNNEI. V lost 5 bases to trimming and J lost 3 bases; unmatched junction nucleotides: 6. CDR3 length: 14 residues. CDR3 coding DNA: TGTGCCAGCAGTCCCGGCGGACAGGGCTACGAGCAGTACTTC. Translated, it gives CASSPGGQGYEQYF.

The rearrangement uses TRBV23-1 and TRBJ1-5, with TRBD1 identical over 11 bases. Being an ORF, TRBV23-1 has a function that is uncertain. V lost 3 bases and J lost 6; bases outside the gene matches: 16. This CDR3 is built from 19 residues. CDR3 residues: CASSQSGTGGWLAGQPQHF. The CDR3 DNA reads TGCGCCAGCAGTCAGTCAGGGACAGGGGGGTGGTTAGCAGGTCAGCCCCAGCATTTT.

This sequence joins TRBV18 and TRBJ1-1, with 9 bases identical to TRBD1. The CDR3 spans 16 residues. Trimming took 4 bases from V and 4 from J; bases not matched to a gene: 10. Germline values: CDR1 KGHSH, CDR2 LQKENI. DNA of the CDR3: TGTGCCAGCTCACGTCAACCGGGACAGGGTACCACTGAAGCTTTCTTT. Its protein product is CASSRQPGQGTTEAFF.

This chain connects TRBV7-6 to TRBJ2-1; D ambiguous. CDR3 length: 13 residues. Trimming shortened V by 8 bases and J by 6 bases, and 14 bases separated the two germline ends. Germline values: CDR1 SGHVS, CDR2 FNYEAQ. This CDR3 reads CASGAVWSNEQFF. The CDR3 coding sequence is TGTGCCAGCGGCGCCGTTTGGAGCAATGAGCAGTTCTTC.

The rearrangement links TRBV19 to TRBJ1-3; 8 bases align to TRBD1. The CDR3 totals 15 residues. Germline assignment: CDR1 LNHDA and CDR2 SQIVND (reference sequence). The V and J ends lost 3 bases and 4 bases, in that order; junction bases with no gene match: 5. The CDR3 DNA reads TGTGCCAGTAGTATCGGGACAGGCGCCGGAAACACCATATATTTT. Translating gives CASSIGTGAGNTIYF.

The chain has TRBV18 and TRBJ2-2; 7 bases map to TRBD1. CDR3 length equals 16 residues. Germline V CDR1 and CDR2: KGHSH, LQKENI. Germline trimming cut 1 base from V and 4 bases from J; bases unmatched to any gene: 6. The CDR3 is CASSPLAGQATGELFF. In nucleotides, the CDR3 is TGTGCCAGCTCACCACTCGCTGGACAGGCCACCGGGGAGCTGTTTTTT.